The clone carrying this T cell receptor (beta chain) came up a few times. Its antigen is undetermined. Per germline, CDR1 SGHRS and CDR2 YFSETQ. CDR3 size: 14 residues. Deletions cut 0 bases from V and 3 bases from J, with 7 bases between. The data were obtained in a study of beta chain features in type 1 diabetes. TCRB transcripts that were expressed got sequenced, as all of the isolated RNA had been reverse transcribed. The method was immunoSEQ multiplex PCR; TCRdb's version includes in-frame clones alone and lacks a portion of them. The sample has around 250,000 clones, around 13% seen once. The study, taken as a whole, reports: Among patients with Type 1 diabetes, TCRB CDR3s were moderately but significantly shorter in every one of the four CD4+ subsets.

This clonotype was obtained from a man aged 25 to 40 with type 1 diabetes. Material for sequencing was naive CD4+ T cells from blood. The V gene is TRBV5-1, the J gene TRBJ2-1; no definite D call. The CDR3 here is CASSLAPVYNEQFF. CDR3 DNA sequence: TGCGCCAGCAGCTTGGCGCCAGTCTACAATGAGCAGTTCTTC.